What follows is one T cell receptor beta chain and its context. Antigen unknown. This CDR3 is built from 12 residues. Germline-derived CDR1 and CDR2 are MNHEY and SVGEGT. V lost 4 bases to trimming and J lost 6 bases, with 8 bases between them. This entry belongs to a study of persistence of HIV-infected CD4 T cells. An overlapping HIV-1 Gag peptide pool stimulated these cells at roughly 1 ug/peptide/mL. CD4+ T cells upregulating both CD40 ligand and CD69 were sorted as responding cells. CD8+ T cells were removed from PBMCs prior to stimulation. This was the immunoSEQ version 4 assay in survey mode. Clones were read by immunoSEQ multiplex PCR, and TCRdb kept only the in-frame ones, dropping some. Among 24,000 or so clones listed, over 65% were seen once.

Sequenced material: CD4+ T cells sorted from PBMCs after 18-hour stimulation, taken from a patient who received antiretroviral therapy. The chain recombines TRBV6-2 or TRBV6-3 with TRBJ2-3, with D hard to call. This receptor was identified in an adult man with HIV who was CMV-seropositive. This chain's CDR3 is CASSSAEDTQYF. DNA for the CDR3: TGTGCCAGCAGTTCCGCCGAGGATACGCAGTATTTT.